This T cell receptor beta chain was sequenced for a study of CD8 T cells in Susac syndrome. Broader study findings: Susac syndrome CD8+ repertoires were clonally expanded, most strongly in CD8+ TEMRA cells. It was acknowledged by the study that relatively few individuals were included in its TCR sequencing and HLA analysis.

A note on this clonotype: Its target is not known.

Deletions cut 4 bases from V and 1 base from J, with 10 bases between. The CDR3 is 14 amino acids. Germline values: CDR1 SEHNR, CDR2 FQNEAQ (reference sequence). Random-hexamer reverse transcription was applied to roughly 0.5 to 1 ug RNA. An immunoSEQ multiplex PCR generated amplified TCR beta CDR3 products spanning 54 Vbeta and 13 Jbeta. Using its own MiXCR run on the immunoSEQ multiplex PCR reads, TCRdb lists one record per CDR3 protein. The sample consists of around 81,000 distinct CDR3 sequences, 94% of them appearing once. The chain recombines TRBV7-9 with TRBJ1-1, with D possibly TRBD1 on 6 matching bases. The sample consisted of CD8+ T cells from PBMCs. This receptor was identified in a human donor with Susac syndrome. The CDR3 is CASSSPTGNTEAFF. In DNA, the CDR3 is TGTGCCAGCAGCTCTCCGACAGGGAACACTGAAGCTTTCTTT.